This entry describes one TCR beta chain. The source of the sample is a study of technical replicates of blood from a handful of donors. The trim removed 4 bases at V and 1 base at J, leaving 0 bases unmatched. The CDR3 runs 14 residues. CDR1 and CDR2 from the germline V gene are SNHLY and FYNNEI. Assay used: immunoSEQ multiplex PCR; TCRdb lists only in-frame clones, some missing. The table lists about 79,000 clones, around 90% of them singletons. The chain joins TRBV2 to TRBJ2-5; 10 positions agree with TRBD1. The receptor was derived from a human donor in good health. Some clones in this sample may be carry-over from other donors' samples. The specimen sequenced was T cells isolated from PBMCs. The CDR3 DNA reads TGTGCCAGCAGTGGGACAGGGGGCCAAGAGACCCAGTACTTC. Translating gives CASSGTGGQETQYF.